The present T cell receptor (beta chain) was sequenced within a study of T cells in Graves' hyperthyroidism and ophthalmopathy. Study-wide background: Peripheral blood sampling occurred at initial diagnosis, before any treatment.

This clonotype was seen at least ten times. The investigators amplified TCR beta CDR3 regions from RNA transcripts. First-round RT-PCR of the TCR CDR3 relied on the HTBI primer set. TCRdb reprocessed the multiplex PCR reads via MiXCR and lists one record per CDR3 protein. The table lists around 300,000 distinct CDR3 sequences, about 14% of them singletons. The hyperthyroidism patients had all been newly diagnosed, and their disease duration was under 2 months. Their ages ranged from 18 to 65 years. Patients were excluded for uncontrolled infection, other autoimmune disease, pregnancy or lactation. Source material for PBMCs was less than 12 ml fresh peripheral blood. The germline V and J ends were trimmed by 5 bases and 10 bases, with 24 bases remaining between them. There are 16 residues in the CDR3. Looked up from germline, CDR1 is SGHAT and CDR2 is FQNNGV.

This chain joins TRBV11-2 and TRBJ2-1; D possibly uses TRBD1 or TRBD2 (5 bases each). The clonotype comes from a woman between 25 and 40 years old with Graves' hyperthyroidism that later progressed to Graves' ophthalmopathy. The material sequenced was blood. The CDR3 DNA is TGTGCCAGCAGCGGACTGAAAGGGACCGGCCGCGGAGAGCAGTTCTTC. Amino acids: CASSGLKGTGRGEQFF.